The subject of this entry is one T cell receptor beta chain. What it recognizes is unknown. This entry belongs to a study of shared clonotypes between healthy human individuals. Broader study findings: Large sequencing depth failed to make sorted-subset sequencing complete, rarefaction showed. Against clonotypes common to all four donors, non-shared ones had lower generation probabilities.

Assay: immunoSEQ multiplex PCR; the TCRdb copy retains only in-frame clones and omits some. The data contain hundreds of thousands of clones, roughly 98% of them singletons. CDR3 length equals 14 residues. In germline, CDR1 is MNHEY, CDR2 SMNVEV (reference sequence). V was shortened by 0 bases and J by 3 bases, with 9 bases between the two germline ends. CD45RO negativity and positive selection for CCR7 defined naive CD8 cells, a population that excluded terminally differentiated effector memory CD45RA+ cells. Only Caucasian adults living in Nashville, Tennessee made up the donor group. The chain links TRBV27 to TRBJ2-7; D could derive from TRBD1 or TRBD2 (5 bases each). This sequence originates from a man aged 30 to 45 in good health. The sample consisted of naive CD8+ T cells sorted from blood. The CDR3 here is CASSLSRGDYEQYF. The CDR3 nucleotides are TGTGCCAGCAGTTTATCCCGGGGCGACTACGAGCAGTACTTC.